Below are 27 T cell receptor beta chains sequenced from a single sample in a study of human T cells and chemical hapten exposure. Time point here: patch test 2, 6 weeks after DPC sensitization. Treatment of the sample: therapeutic diphenylcyclopropenone sensitization with weekly scalp DPC. TCRdb reanalysed the RACE reads using MiXCR and keeps one entry per CDR3 protein. Here the sample spans some 100,000 distinct CDR3 sequences, roughly a tenth being singletons. The sample here was whole blood, taken in connection with sensitization to the hapten diphenylcyclopropenone (DPC). The source is a woman aged 40-49 years with alopecia areata. Some clones in this sample may be carry-over from other donors' samples.

This clonotype was seen only a few times. The chain employs TRBV29-1 and TRBJ1-3; D is undetermined. V lost 6 bases and J 7 bases, leaving 13 bases between the germline ends. CDR3 length: 12 residues. CDR1 SQVTM and CDR2 ANQGSEA come from the germline V gene. Written as DNA, the CDR3 is TGCAGCGTGCTGAGCCGCGGGAACACCATATATTTT. Translation: CSVLSRGNTIYF.

This clonotype occurred a few times. This chain joins TRBV7-9 and TRBJ2-3; D is undetermined. This CDR3 has 14 residues. Germline CDR1 and CDR2: SEHNR and FQNEAQ (reference sequence). The V end was cut by 8 bases, the J end by 4 bases, with 16 bases between. The CDR3 nucleotides are TGTGCCAGCCACCTTAGCCAGGACCCAGATACGCAGTATTTT. It encodes CASHLSQDPDTQYF.

The CDR3 coding sequence is TGTGCCAGCAGCTTAAATCCGGCGGGGGGACCAGATACGCAGTATTTT. It encodes CASSLNPAGGPDTQYF. The rearrangement links TRBV7-3 to TRBJ2-3; 8 bases line up with TRBD2. Germline trimming cut 1 base from V and 4 bases from J; bases unmatched to any gene: 7. There are 16 residues in the CDR3. The germline CDR1 and CDR2 sequences are SGHTA and FQGTGA.

V gene TRBV30 combines with J gene TRBJ2-2; D possibly corresponds to TRBD2 (6 bases). V was trimmed by 3 bases and J by 6 bases, leaving 20 bases between them. CDR3 length: 16 residues. CDR1 GTSNPN and CDR2 SVGIG come from the germline V gene (reference sequence). CDR3 coding DNA: TGTGCCTGGAGCCCGAGGACCGGGAGCGGAGCCGGGGAGCTGTTTTTT. It yields the protein CAWSPRTGSGAGELFF.

In this sample, this clonotype turned up many times. This chain joins TRBV4-1 and TRBJ1-2; D uncertain. The germline V gene has CDR1 MGHRA and CDR2 YSYEKL. The CDR3 is 14 residues long. The V end was cut by 4 bases, the J end by 7 bases, with 16 bases between. CDR3 nucleotides: TGCGCCAGCAGCCCACTGATCGCAGAATTTGGCTACACCTTC. Protein sequence: CASSPLIAEFGYTF.

At least ten counts were recorded for this clonotype. The chain has TRBV29-1 and TRBJ1-2, with D possibly matching TRBD1 (6 bases). From germline, CDR1 is SQVTM and CDR2 ANQGSEA. Trimming pared 7 bases from V and 2 bases from J, leaving 8 bases between. This CDR3 is 11 amino acids long. CDR3 nucleotides: TGCAGCGGGGGACACAACTATGGCTACACCTTC. It is translated as CSGGHNYGYTF. Using reference TRBV29-1 and TRBJ1-2 for the parts outside the CDR3, the full variable domain is SAVISQKPSRDICQRGTSLTIQCQVDSQVTMMFWYRQQPGQSLTLIATANQGSEATYESGFVIDKFPISRPNLTFSTLTVSNMSPEDSSIYLCSGGHNYGYTFGSGTRLTVV.

This clonotype was observed many times. This chain connects TRBV9 to TRBJ2-4; D is unresolved. Germline loops: CDR1 SGDLS, CDR2 YYNGEE. This CDR3 is 15 amino acids long. The V end lost 4 bases, the J end lost 0 bases, and 11 bases lay between the germline ends. The chain's CDR3 is CASSRTDLAKNIQYF. The CDR3 DNA reads TGTGCCAGCAGCCGGACCGACTTAGCCAAAAACATTCAGTACTTC. Combining the CDR3 with reference TRBV9 and TRBJ2-4 gives the whole variable domain DSGVTQTPKHLITATGQRVTLRCSPRSGDLSVYWYQQSLDQGLQFLIQYYNGEERAKGNILERFSAQQFPDLHSELNLSSLELGDSALYFCASSRTDLAKNIQYFGAGTRLSVL.

This clonotype occurred a few times. The chain carries TRBV5-1 and TRBJ1-1, with a tentative D call TRBD1 (5 bases). CDR3 length: 14 amino acids. V was clipped by 9 bases and J by 1 base, with 16 bases between them. Per germline, CDR1 SGHRS and CDR2 YFSETQ. The CDR3, as DNA: TGCGCCACCTCAACCCAGGGCGGGAACACTGAAGCTTTCTTT. Its translation: CATSTQGGNTEAFF.

This clonotype was detected only a few times. The CDR3 is CASSFDPSKIGELFF. For the CDR3, the DNA is TGTGCCAGCAGCTTTGACCCTTCAAAGATCGGGGAGCTGTTTTTT. The rearrangement links TRBV7-9 to TRBJ2-2, with D uncertain. There are 15 residues in the CDR3. Germline lookup yields CDR1 SEHNR and CDR2 FQNEAQ (reference sequence). The ends were cut back, 3 bases at V and 7 bases at J, with 15 bases in the middle.

The chain has TRBV5-1 and TRBJ1-6, with TRBD1 matching 8 bases. Germline lookup yields CDR1 SGHRS and CDR2 YFSETQ. This CDR3 has 15 residues. After removal of 0 bases from V and 8 bases from J, the junction contained 4 bases not matched to a gene. The CDR3 DNA sequence: TGCGCCAGCAGCTTGGTGGGACAGGCCTATTCACCCCTCCACTTT. Translating it yields CASSLVGQAYSPLHF.

The chain recombines TRBV6-6 with TRBJ1-2; D remains ambiguous. The germline CDR1 and CDR2 sequences are MNHNY and SVGAGI (reference sequence). The CDR3 covers 13 residues. The V and J ends lost 0 bases and 2 bases respectively, with 4 bases between them. CDR3 coding DNA: TGTGCCAGCAGTTACTCCGTCAACTATGGCTACACCTTC. Encoded protein: CASSYSVNYGYTF.

This clonotype was detected ten times or more. CDR3 amino acids: CASSLGGTHNQPQHF. Written as DNA, the CDR3 is TGTGCCAGCAGCTTAGGAGGAACCCACAATCAGCCCCAGCATTTT. This chain uses TRBV7-9 with TRBJ1-5; D call uncertain. Germline V lookup: CDR1 SEHNR, CDR2 FQNEAQ (reference sequence). The CDR3 has 15 residues. The V end lost 1 base, the J end lost 3 bases, and 10 bases lay between the germline ends.

The genes are TRBV5-1 and TRBJ2-5; D assignment may be TRBD1 or TRBD2 (5 bases each). The CDR3 is made up of 14 amino acids. V dropped 2 bases and J dropped 4 bases, with 12 bases sitting between them. CDR1 SGHRS and CDR2 YFSETQ come from the germline V gene. As DNA, the CDR3 is TGCGCCAGCAGCTTACCGGGACCGAGAGAGACCCAGTACTTC. This translates into CASSLPGPRETQYF.

Notes on this clonotype: A much more abundant neighbour one base away suggests this may be a read error. Here the CDR3 omits its conserved ending phenylalanine or tryptophan, so a read error is the likely source. V is TRBV29-1 and J is TRBJ2-2; no clear D gene. The germline V and J ends were trimmed by 0 bases and 9 bases, with 8 bases remaining between them. This CDR3 contains 12 residues. The germline V gene encodes CDR1 SQVTM and CDR2 ANQGSEA. Written as DNA, the CDR3 is TGCAGCGTTGAAGATCATCGGCGGGAGCTGTTTCTT. Translating it yields CSVEDHRRELFL.

This clonotype was seen at least ten times. J is TRBJ1-3 and V is TRBV7-6, with D uncertain. The germline V and J ends were trimmed by 3 bases and 7 bases, with 13 bases remaining between them. Germline lookup yields CDR1 SGHVS and CDR2 FNYEAQ. This CDR3 contains 14 residues. In nucleotides, the CDR3 is TGTGCCAGCAGCTTGCTGGATCCGGGGAACACCATATATTTT. It translates to CASSLLDPGNTIYF.

There are many counts of this clonotype. The chain is built from TRBV30 and TRBJ2-3, with TRBD2 matching 7 bases. With 0 bases clipped from V and 6 bases from J, the junction kept 9 bases outside the gene matches. Looked up from germline, CDR1 is GTSNPN and CDR2 is SVGIG (reference sequence). The length of the CDR3 is 15 residues. The DNA of the CDR3 is TGTGCCTGGAGTGTAGCCGGGGGGAGGTGGGATACGCAGTATTTT. The encoded protein is CAWSVAGGRWDTQYF.

This clonotype showed up just a few times. This sequence joins TRBV11-2 and TRBJ1-4; a weak D match, TRBD1 (5 bases). CDR3 length: 15 residues. Germline-derived CDR1 and CDR2 are SGHAT and FQNNGV. V lost 3 bases and J 6 bases, leaving 14 bases between the germline ends. CDR3 loop: CASSFFSATDEKLFF. The CDR3 DNA reads TGTGCCAGCAGCTTTTTCTCGGCGACAGATGAAAAACTGTTTTTT. Full variable domain (rest looked up from reference TRBV11-2 and TRBJ1-4): EAGVAQSPRYKIIEKRQSVAFWCNPISGHATLYWYQQILGQGPKLLIQFQNNGVVDDSQLPKDRFSAERLKGVDSTLKIQPAKLEDSAVYLCASSFFSATDEKLFFGSGTQLSVL.

The chain is built from TRBV11-2 and TRBJ2-1; the match to TRBD2 covers 7 bases. There are 16 residues in the CDR3. Unmatched junction bases numbered 8, after V lost 6 bases and J lost 0 bases. Germline CDR1 reads SGHAT; CDR2 reads FQNNGV. CDR3 residues: CASSPGGLPSYNEQFF. CDR3 coding DNA: TGTGCCAGCAGTCCGGGGGGACTCCCCTCCTACAATGAGCAGTTCTTC.

V gene TRBV5-1 combines with J gene TRBJ2-7, with 7 bases matching TRBD2. This CDR3 comprises 17 residues. After removal of 4 bases from V and 0 bases from J, the junction contained 13 bases not matched to a gene. Germline lookup yields CDR1 SGHRS and CDR2 YFSETQ. In nucleotides, the CDR3 is TGCGCCAGCAGCCTACCGAGGGAGGGGCTCAGCTCCTACGAGCAGTACTTC. Translation: CASSLPREGLSSYEQYF.

This clonotype occurred many times. V gene TRBV11-2 combines with J gene TRBJ1-1, with a tentative D call TRBD1 (5 bases). Germline lookup yields CDR1 SGHAT and CDR2 FQNNGV. Deletions cut 5 bases from V and 0 bases from J, with 16 bases between. The CDR3 sequence is 16 residues long. DNA for the CDR3: TGTGCCAGCAGCCCCCAGGGAGCGGGTATGAACACTGAAGCTTTCTTT. It encodes CASSPQGAGMNTEAFF.

This clonotype occurred many times. The chain combines TRBV12-3 or TRBV12-4 with TRBJ1-1, with D uncertain. This CDR3 comprises 14 residues. V was pared by 3 bases and J by 1 base, with 9 bases between. This CDR3 is CASSLQTGNTEAFF. The CDR3 DNA reads as TGTGCCAGCAGTTTGCAGACGGGGAACACTGAAGCTTTCTTT.

The sample holds many counts of this clonotype. This sequence joins TRBV5-1 and TRBJ2-5; 9 nucleotides align to TRBD2. This CDR3 region has 17 residues. Germline V gives CDR1 SGHRS, CDR2 YFSETQ. The J segment lost 5 bases and the V segment lost 1 base, leaving 12 bases of the junction unmatched. CDR3 protein: CASSLFGTSGGTETQYF. The CDR3 DNA reads TGCGCCAGCAGCTTGTTTGGCACCAGCGGGGGGACTGAGACCCAGTACTTC.

The table lists this clonotype with a few counts. The chain is built from TRBV5-6 and TRBJ2-7; D possibly corresponds to TRBD1 (6 bases). Germline V gene sequence: CDR1 SGHDT, CDR2 YYEEEE. V gave up 8 bases and J gave up 3 bases, with 18 bases separating them. The CDR3 has 14 amino acids. CDR3 amino acids: CARHNREPFYEQYF. CDR3 in DNA: TGTGCCAGGCATAACAGGGAACCGTTCTACGAGCAGTACTTC.

This clonotype was counted ten times or more. The chain employs TRBV5-4 and TRBJ2-2, with TRBD2 identical over 11 bases. Germline-derived CDR1 and CDR2 are SGHNT and YYREEE (reference sequence). Unmatched junction bases numbered 2, after V lost 4 bases and J lost 0 bases. This CDR3 comprises 16 residues. CDR3 region: CASSPGLAANTGELFF. In nucleotides, the CDR3 is TGTGCCAGCAGCCCGGGACTAGCGGCGAACACCGGGGAGCTGTTTTTT.

Ten or more counts support this clonotype. This chain connects TRBV29-1 to TRBJ1-1; a weak D match, TRBD1 (5 bases). Germline V gives CDR1 SQVTM, CDR2 ANQGSEA. The CDR3 spans 10 residues. V lost 3 bases and J 8 bases, leaving 7 bases between the germline ends. CDR3 DNA sequence: TGCAGCGTTGAGCGGACAGAAGCTTTCTTT. Protein product: CSVERTEAFF.

This clonotype was counted ten times or more. The V gene is TRBV2, the J gene TRBJ2-1; TRBD2 matches at 10 bases. J was trimmed by 9 bases and V by 8 bases; bases with no gene match: 16. This CDR3 is 16 amino acids long. The germline CDR1 and CDR2 sequences are SNHLY and FYNNEI. DNA for the CDR3: TGTGCCAGCTTAACCCGCGGGCTAGCGGGGGACATTGAGCAGTTCTTC. It yields the protein CASLTRGLAGDIEQFF.

The V gene is TRBV5-1, the J gene TRBJ1-4; TRBD1 agrees at 11 bases. This CDR3 has 16 amino acids. Germline CDR1 and CDR2: SGHRS and YFSETQ. J was trimmed by 8 bases and V by 4 bases; bases with no gene match: 10. CDR3 loop: CASSPGTGGREEKLFF. The CDR3 DNA reads TGCGCCAGCAGCCCCGGGACAGGGGGACGAGAAGAAAAACTGTTTTTT.